Included here is one T cell receptor beta chain sequence, with context. The sample comes from a study of control samples from healthy donors and cancer patients. Measured with immunoSEQ multiplex PCR; TCRdb has only the in-frame clones, and not every one. The table has under 450,000 clones, approximately 92% seen once. The sequence came from a man aged 40-49 years with head and neck cancer. The sequencing sample was made of PBMCs.

CDR3 amino acids: CATSSGLAGVFVEQYF. The CDR3 coding sequence is TGTGCCACCAGCAGTGGCTTAGCGGGGGTCTTTGTCGAGCAGTACTTC. The rearrangement uses TRBV15 and TRBJ2-7; 9 positions agree with TRBD2. This CDR3 spans 16 amino acids. After removal of 3 bases from V and 6 bases from J, the junction contained 12 bases not matched to a gene. Looked up from germline, CDR1 is LNHNV and CDR2 is YYDKDF (reference sequence). The variable domain in full, with the rest retrieved from reference TRBV15 and TRBJ2-7, is DAMVIQNPRYQVTQFGKPVTLSCSQTLNHNVMYWYQQKSSQAPKLLFHYYDKDFNNEADTPDNFQSRRPNTSFCFLDIRSPGLGDTAMYLCATSSGLAGVFVEQYFGPGTRLTVT.